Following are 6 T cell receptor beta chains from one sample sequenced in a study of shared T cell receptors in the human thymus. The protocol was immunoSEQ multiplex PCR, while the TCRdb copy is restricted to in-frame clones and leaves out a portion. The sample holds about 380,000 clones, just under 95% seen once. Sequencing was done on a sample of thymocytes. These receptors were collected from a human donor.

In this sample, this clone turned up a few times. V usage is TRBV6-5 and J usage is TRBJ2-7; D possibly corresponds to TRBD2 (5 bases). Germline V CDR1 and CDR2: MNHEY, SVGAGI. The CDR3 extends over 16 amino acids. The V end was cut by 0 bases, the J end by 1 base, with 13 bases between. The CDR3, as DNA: TGTGCCAGCAGTTACTCGCTGTCAGCGGTGTCCTACGAGCAGTACTTC. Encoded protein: CASSYSLSAVSYEQYF.

The CDR3 loop reads CASPSNQPQHF. As DNA, the CDR3 is TGTGCCAGCCCCAGTAATCAGCCCCAGCATTTT. The chain combines TRBV6-7 with TRBJ1-5; no clear D. TRBV6-7 is identified as an open reading frame with a role that is uncertain. The CDR3 runs 11 residues. Between the trimmed V and J ends, which lost 8 bases and 4 bases, there was a span of 6 bases.

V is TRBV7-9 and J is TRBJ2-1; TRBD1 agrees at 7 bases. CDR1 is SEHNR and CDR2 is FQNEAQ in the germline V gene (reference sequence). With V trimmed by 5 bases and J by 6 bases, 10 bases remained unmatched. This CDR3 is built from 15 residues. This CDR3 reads CASSQSGQARNEQFF. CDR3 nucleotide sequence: TGTGCCAGCAGCCAAAGTGGACAGGCCCGCAATGAGCAGTTCTTC. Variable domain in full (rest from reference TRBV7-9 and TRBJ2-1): DTGVSQNPRHKITKRGQNVTFRCDPISEHNRLYWYRQTLGQGPEFLTYFQNEAQLEKSRLLSDRFSAERPKGSFSTLEIQRTEQGDSAMYLCASSQSGQARNEQFFGPGTRLTVL.

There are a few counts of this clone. CDR3 in DNA: TGCGCCAGCAGTCGGACTAGCGGGAAGTCTTTCTCCGGGGAGCTGTTTTTT. Translated, it gives CASSRTSGKSFSGELFF. This chain links TRBV10-1 with TRBJ2-2; 12 bases are a match to TRBD2. Trimming removed 5 bases from V and 6 bases from J; junction bases left unmatched: 10. Germline CDR1 and CDR2: WNHNN and SYGVQD (reference sequence). The CDR3 is 17 residues long.

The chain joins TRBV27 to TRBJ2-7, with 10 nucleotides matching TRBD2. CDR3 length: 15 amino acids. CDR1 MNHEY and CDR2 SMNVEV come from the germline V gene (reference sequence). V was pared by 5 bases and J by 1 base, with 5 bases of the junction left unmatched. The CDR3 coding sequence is TGTGCCAGCAGTGTAGGACTAGCGGTTTCCTACGAGCAGTACTTC. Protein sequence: CASSVGLAVSYEQYF.

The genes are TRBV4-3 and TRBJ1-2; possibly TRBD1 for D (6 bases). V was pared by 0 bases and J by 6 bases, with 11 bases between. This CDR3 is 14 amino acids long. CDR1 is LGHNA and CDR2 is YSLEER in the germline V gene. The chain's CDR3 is CASSQDYREHGYTF. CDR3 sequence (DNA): TGCGCCAGCAGCCAAGATTACAGGGAGCATGGCTACACCTTC.